These 15 T cell receptor beta chains came from one sample sequenced in a study of T-cell reconstitution after alpha-beta-depleted transplantation in children. Library preparation (for TCRbeta) was performed with unique molecular identifiers. TCRdb processed the PCR reads anew with MiXCR; each CDR3 protein has one entry. Here the sample spans 600,000 or so distinct CDR3 sequences, approximately 22% being singletons. Sequenced here: PBMCs, mostly from graft donor cells, sampled 360 days after TCRalphabeta/CD19-depleted stem cell transplant. The receptors were sampled from a boy younger than two who had a stem cell transplant for acute myeloid leukemia, so the T cells may come from the graft donor.

This clonotype showed up many times. V is TRBV29-1 and J is TRBJ2-5; 8 bases fit TRBD2. The CDR3 spans 11 residues. From germline, CDR1 is SQVTM and CDR2 ANQGSEA. J was trimmed by 4 bases and V by 6 bases; bases with no gene match: 1. The CDR3 nucleotides are TGCAGCGTGCTAGCGGGAGAGACCCAGTACTTC. Translation gives CSVLAGETQYF.

J is TRBJ2-5 and V is TRBV4-3, with D unclear. The CDR3 length is 14 residues. The germline CDR1 and CDR2 sequences are LGHNA and YSLEER. V lost 0 bases, J lost 5 bases, and 10 bases lay in between. The CDR3 loop reads CASSQDGPWETQYF. The CDR3 coding sequence is TGCGCCAGCAGCCAAGATGGCCCGTGGGAGACCCAGTACTTC.

This clonotype occurred many times. The chain recombines TRBV6-1 with TRBJ2-7; D might be TRBD1 (5 bases). Trimming pared 6 bases from V and 3 bases from J, leaving 21 bases between. This CDR3 contains 16 residues. From germline, CDR1 is MNHNS and CDR2 SASEGT. CDR3 amino acids: CASRTHPGLRDYEQYF. The DNA of the CDR3 is TGTGCCAGCAGGACTCATCCGGGTCTCAGGGACTACGAGCAGTACTTC.

As concerns this clonotype: A much larger clone sits a single nucleotide away, making a read error possible. J is TRBJ2-1 and V is TRBV7-9; TRBD2 aligns across 12 bases. V was clipped by 5 bases and J by 8 bases; unmatched bases: 7. The CDR3 sequence is 15 residues long. Germline V lookup: CDR1 SEHNR, CDR2 FQNEAQ (reference sequence). The CDR3 nucleotides read TGTGCCAGCAGCCCCGCGACTAGCGGGGGCGATGAGCAGTTCTTC. The encoded protein is CASSPATSGGDEQFF.

This clonotype has just a few counts. This chain connects TRBV5-5 to TRBJ2-7, with 8 bases that match TRBD1. Germline CDR1 reads SGHKS; CDR2 reads YYEKEE (reference sequence). V lost 2 bases to trimming and J lost 5 bases; unmatched junction nucleotides: 3. The length of the CDR3 is 13 residues. The CDR3 DNA reads TGTGCCAGCAGCTTCCAGGGGGCCCACGAGCAGTACTTC. Translation gives CASSFQGAHEQYF.

This clonotype has just a few counts. The genes are TRBV7-3 and TRBJ2-2, with TRBD1 matching over 8 bases. CDR3 length equals 16 residues. The germline gives CDR1 SGHTA, CDR2 FQGTGA. The V segment lost 0 bases and the J segment 5 bases; nucleotides outside the gene matches: 5. CDR3 amino acids: CASSLTPGGWTGELFF. Here the CDR3 DNA reads TGTGCCAGCAGCTTAACACCAGGGGGCTGGACCGGGGAGCTGTTTTTT. The full variable domain, completed using reference TRBV7-3 and TRBJ2-2, is GAGVSQTPSNKVTEKGKYVELRCDPISGHTALYWYRQSLGQGPEFLIYFQGTGAADDSGLPNDRFFAVRPEGSVSTLKIQRTERGDSAVYLCASSLTPGGWTGELFFGEGSRLTVL.

The table lists this clonotype with many counts. CDR3 DNA sequence: TGCGCCAGCAGCCTCGAGATGAACACTGAAGCTTTCTTT. Translating gives CASSLEMNTEAFF. The rearrangement uses TRBV4-1 and TRBJ1-1; D not resolved. Trimming pared 4 bases from V and 0 bases from J, leaving 6 bases between. There are 13 residues in the CDR3. The germline V gene has CDR1 MGHRA and CDR2 YSYEKL.

About this clonotype: Here the CDR3 omits its conserved ending phenylalanine or tryptophan, so a read error is the likely source. The chain joins TRBV29-1 to TRBJ2-7; weak D call: TRBD2 (5 bases). The CDR3 sequence is 13 residues long. Trimming removed 7 bases from V and 7 bases from J, with 20 bases in between. Germline V gene sequence: CDR1 SQVTM, CDR2 ANQGSEA. CDR3 in DNA: TGCAGCGGCCCGGGAATGACTTCCGGGGAGCAGTACTAC. Protein product: CSGPGMTSGEQYY.

This clonotype was seen repeatedly, ten times or more. The chain combines TRBV6-5 with TRBJ1-1, with 7 nucleotides matching TRBD1. Trimming removed 0 bases from V and 4 bases from J; junction bases left unmatched: 11. CDR1 and CDR2 from the germline V gene are MNHEY and SVGAGI. The CDR3 spans 17 residues. The CDR3 coding sequence is TGTGCCAGCAGTTACTCAGGGGGCGCGGGGCGTGGCACTGAAGCTTTCTTT. As protein: CASSYSGGAGRGTEAFF.

The J gene is TRBJ2-3, the V gene TRBV5-1; D remains unclear. V lost 0 bases, J lost 2 bases, and 4 bases lay in between. The CDR3 is 13 residues long. Per the germline V gene, CDR1 is SGHRS and CDR2 is YFSETQ. The CDR3 bases are TGCGCCAGCAGCTTGGAGGACACAGATACGCAGTATTTT. This translates into CASSLEDTDTQYF.

This clonotype was counted between two and nine times. V is TRBV20-1 and J is TRBJ2-1; D is ambiguous. The V and J ends lost 2 bases and 0 bases respectively, with 5 bases between them. This CDR3 has 13 residues. Germline lookup yields CDR1 DFQATT and CDR2 SNEGSKA (reference sequence). The CDR3 DNA sequence: TGCAGTGCTAGACGGGCCTCCTACAATGAGCAGTTCTTC. This translates into CSARRASYNEQFF.

In its sample, this clonotype was seen many times. The chain recombines TRBV29-1 with TRBJ2-7; 10 bases agree with TRBD1. The CDR3 contains 14 residues. V lost 7 bases and J lost 0; bases outside the gene matches: 6. CDR1 and CDR2 (germline): SQVTM, ANQGSEA. The CDR3 spells CSDRTGGSSYEQYF. The CDR3 DNA is TGCAGCGATAGGACAGGGGGGAGCTCCTACGAGCAGTACTTC.

The V call is TRBV12-3 or TRBV12-4, the J call TRBJ2-3; maybe TRBD1 (6 bases). CDR3 length: 16 amino acids. The germline V and J ends were trimmed by 7 bases and 1 base, with 18 bases remaining between them. CDR3 sequence: CASTADRPHRTDTQYF. Here the CDR3 DNA reads TGTGCCAGCACCGCTGACAGGCCCCATCGCACAGATACGCAGTATTTT.

The chain uses TRBV20-1 and TRBJ1-1, with a tentative D call TRBD1 (6 bases). Trimming stripped 3 bases from V and 1 base from J, with 15 bases between. Germline V lookup: CDR1 DFQATT, CDR2 SNEGSKA (reference sequence). The CDR3 runs to 15 residues. DNA for the CDR3: TGCAGTGCTAGGAGCCCCGGGGGGCCGAACACTGAAGCTTTCTTT. Translating it yields CSARSPGGPNTEAFF.

This clonotype was recorded many times. The CDR3 region is CAISEPNTGGTRNEQFF. CDR3 coding DNA: TGTGCCATCAGTGAGCCGAATACAGGGGGGACAAGGAATGAGCAGTTCTTC. The gene calls are TRBV10-3 and TRBJ2-1; TRBD1 matches at 8 bases. Germline CDR1 reads ENHRY; CDR2 reads SYGVKD. The V gene end was trimmed by 2 bases and the J gene end by 7 bases; junction bases not matched to a gene: 13. The CDR3 extends over 17 amino acids.